Presented here are 2 T cell receptor beta chains from one specimen sequenced in a study of molecular identifiers for immune sequencing clone quantification listed by TCRdb under 2018. Library preparation used PCR. TCRdb names NextSeq 500 as the instrument used. TCRdb reran the public reads through fastp at Q25 and MiXCR, keeping productive beta chains. Every distinct CDR3 protein forms one entry, paired with its most common genes and DNA. The sample table holds more than 550,000 distinct CDR3 sequences, of which 25% were seen once. The biggest ten clones account for 0.78% of the sample. Sequencing was carried out using naive CD8+ T cells from blood, with Jurkat cell RNA spiked in. The intended sense of this specimen's cell subset or site label: FACS-sorted CD8+CD4-CCR7+CD45RA+ naive T cells. The source is a human donor in good health. Some libraries in this study had Jurkat cell RNA spiked in.

This clonotype was recorded a few times. The chain is built from TRBV20-1 and TRBJ2-7; 9 nucleotides agree with TRBD1. The trim removed 1 base at V and 0 bases at J, leaving 22 bases unmatched. Germline CDR1 reads DFQATT; CDR2 reads SNEGSKA (reference sequence). The CDR3 consists of 21 residues. The CDR3 loop reads CSARVREGDRAYVAPSYEQYF. The CDR3 DNA sequence: TGCAGTGCTAGAGTAAGAGAGGGGGACAGGGCGTACGTCGCCCCCTCCTACGAGCAGTACTTC.

Concerning this clonotype itself: The CDR3 does not close with the conserved phenylalanine or tryptophan, likely indicating a read error. The chain combines TRBV7-9 with TRBJ2-3; no reliable D call. Germline-derived CDR1 and CDR2 are SEHNR and FQNEAQ (reference sequence). This CDR3 spans 14 amino acids. The V end lost 4 bases, the J end lost 2 bases, and 10 bases lay between the germline ends. Here the CDR3 reads CASSSTYYTDTQYS. In DNA, the CDR3 is TGTGCCAGCAGCTCTACCTATTACACAGATACGCAGTATTCT.